This T cell receptor beta chain was observed in a study of regulatory T cells in long-lasting Graves disease. Points from the study as a whole: TRBV28, TRBJ1-2 and TRBJ2-5 emerged as the favored segments in persistent disease. Limited samples may have lowered accuracy. The TCR repertoire of persistent Graves' patients was less diverse than that of newly diagnosed ones.

The authors built TCR beta libraries using iRepertoire HTBI primers and Arm-PCR of CDR3 regions. MiXCR, applied by TCRdb to the multiplex PCR reads, yields one record per CDR3 protein. This sample carries about 500,000 distinct CDR3 sequences, roughly 17% of them seen once, and the ten largest clones take 9% to 15%. This clonotype was counted at least ten times. Its antigen is currently unknown. As for time point: newly diagnosed GD, antithyroid drugs for less than 3 months. Generation of the TCR library employed RNA extracted from PBMCs. The J segment lost 0 bases and the V segment lost 10 bases, leaving 5 bases of the junction unmatched. The CDR3 has 15 residues. Looked up from germline, CDR1 is MDHEN and CDR2 is SYDVKM. The data also belong to a second study, concerning T cells in Graves' hyperthyroidism and ophthalmopathy. That source notes: Hyperthyroidism had been newly diagnosed in patients aged 18 to 65, and its duration was under 2 months.

The clonotype originates from a man aged 35-49 years with Graves disease. The chain has TRBV28 and TRBJ2-2; 10 nucleotides agree with TRBD1. The sequenced sample was peripheral blood mononuclear cells (PBMCs), obtained at new diagnosis, from a patient treated with antithyroid drugs. Here the CDR3 DNA reads TGTGCCACCAAGACAGGGGGCGCGAACACCGGGGAGCTGTTTTTT. Translation gives CATKTGGANTGELFF.